These T cell receptor beta chains were read from a single sample in a study of blood T cell repertoires in COVID-19. TCRdb's copy holds only in-frame clones and misses some; the assay was immunoSEQ multiplex PCR. The data show just under 150,000 clones, about 87% seen once. Sequences were obtained from peripheral blood. These receptors originate from a woman between 50 and 59 years old with acute or convalescent COVID-19. CDR3s include the opening cysteine and the closing phenylalanine or tryptophan. A D gene is named only where the DNA matches it firmly. Some rows mark clone size as missing; the rest say once, few, many or name a class of expanded clone.

>NA|TRBV24-1|NA|TRBJ1-2
CATSVAASGYTF
TGTGCCACCAGTGTGGCGGCGAGCGGCTACACCTTC
>NA|TRBV18|NA|TRBJ1-1
CASLGLGGLLGNTEAFF
TGTGCCAGCTTGGGCCTCGGGGGACTCCTCGGGAACACTGAAGCTTTCTTT
>TRBD1|TRBV5-1|NA|TRBJ2-5
CASSSLTGDETQYF
TGCGCCAGCAGCTCTTTGACAGGGGACGAGACCCAGTACTTC
>NA|TRBV5-1|NA|TRBJ1-2
CASSLAWTTYGYTF
TGCGCCAGCAGCTTGGCTTGGACTACCTATGGCTACACCTTC
>NA|TRBV20-1|NA|TRBJ1-1
CSASRQVTEAFF
TGCAGTGCTAGTAGACAGGTCACTGAAGCTTTCTTT
>TRBD1|TRBV4-2|NA|TRBJ1-2
CASSQGQGVSGYTF
TGTGCCAGCAGCCAAGGCCAGGGGGTTAGTGGCTACACCTTC
>TRBD1|TRBV5-6|many|TRBJ1-5
CASSSGQGYQPQHF
TGTGCCAGCAGCTCGGGACAGGGATATCAGCCCCAGCATTTT
>TRBD1|TRBV2|NA|TRBJ2-3
CASSVGTGSTDTQYF
TGTGCCAGCAGTGTCGGGACAGGGAGTACAGATACGCAGTATTTT
>NA|TRBV19|few|TRBJ1-5
CASSISGTQSNQPQHF
TGTGCCAGTAGTATCTCAGGGACACAAAGCAATCAGCCCCAGCATTTT
>TRBD2|TRBV30|NA|TRBJ2-1
CAWSVGGGFGEQFF
TGTGCCTGGAGTGTAGGCGGGGGATTCGGCGAGCAGTTCTTC
>TRBD2|TRBV2|few|TRBJ2-6
CASIGGGADQSSGANVLTF
TGTGCCAGCATTGGGGGAGGGGCTGACCAATCCTCTGGGGCCAACGTCCTGACTTTC
>TRBD2|TRBV18|NA|TRBJ2-3
CASSLSGGSTDTQYF
TGTGCCAGCTCACTTAGCGGGGGGAGCACAGATACGCAGTATTTT
>NA|TRBV19|NA|TRBJ1-1
CASSRDWNTEAFF
TGTGCCAGTAGTAGGGACTGGAACACTGAAGCTTTCTTT
>NA|TRBV30|NA|TRBJ1-1
CAWIPSGGRGTEAFF
TGTGCCTGGATCCCCTCGGGGGGGCGAGGCACTGAAGCTTTCTTT
>TRBD2|TRBV4-1|NA|TRBJ2-3
CASSQYTSGQADTQYF
TGCGCCAGCAGCCAATATACTAGCGGCCAGGCAGATACGCAGTATTTT
>NA|TRBV5-5|NA|TRBJ2-3
CASSLALATSTDTQYF
TGTGCCAGCAGCTTGGCCTTGGCGACTAGCACAGATACGCAGTATTTT
>TRBD2|TRBV5-6|NA|TRBJ2-1
CASSGGSSGLLSYNEQFF
TGTGCCAGCAGCGGCGGATCTAGCGGGCTACTCTCCTACAATGAGCAGTTCTTC
>TRBD1|TRBV11-2|NA|TRBJ1-2
CASSSGTGGAGGYTF
TGTGCCAGCAGCTCCGGGACAGGGGGCGCAGGTGGCTACACCTTC
>NA|TRBV5-1|NA|TRBJ1-2
CASSLARGGSDGYTF
TGCGCCAGCAGCTTGGCCAGGGGTGGATCTGATGGCTACACCTTC
>TRBD2|TRBV3-1/TRBV3-2|NA|TRBJ2-7
CASSSLAGDFINEQYF
TGTGCCAGCAGCTCTCTAGCGGGAGATTTCATCAACGAGCAGTACTTC
>NA|TRBV5-1|NA|TRBJ1-6
CASSKEELLYNSPLHF
TGCGCCAGCAGCAAGGAGGAGCTCCTTTATAATTCACCCCTCCACTTT
>NA|TRBV30|NA|TRBJ2-6
CAWSVLRVLTF
TGTGCCTGGAGTGTACTAAGGGTCCTGACTTTC
>NA|TRBV11-3|NA|TRBJ2-1
CASSLDRSLNEQFF
TGTGCCAGCAGCTTAGATAGAAGCCTCAATGAGCAGTTCTTC
>TRBD2|TRBV7-7|NA|TRBJ2-5
CASSLVAGGSGQETQYF
TGTGCCAGCAGCTTAGTAGCGGGAGGGAGTGGGCAAGAGACCCAGTACTTC
>NA|TRBV18|once|TRBJ2-7
CASSPPTGKTYEQYF
TGTGCCAGCTCACCACCCACCGGGAAGACCTACGAGCAGTACTTC
>TRBD1|TRBV29-1|once|TRBJ2-2
CSVAQGVATGELFF
TGCAGCGTTGCACAGGGGGTAGCCACCGGGGAGCTGTTTTTT
>TRBD1|TRBV18|NA|TRBJ1-1
CASSPGTDTEAFF
TGTGCCAGCTCACCCGGGACAGACACTGAAGCTTTCTTT
>NA|TRBV2|NA|TRBJ1-5
CASRKGESSNQPQHF
TGTGCCAGCAGGAAGGGGGAAAGTAGCAATCAGCCCCAGCATTTT
>NA|TRBV10-2|once|TRBJ2-2
CASTGLGDTGELFF
TGCGCCAGCACAGGTCTAGGGGACACCGGGGAGCTGTTTTTT
>NA|TRBV9|NA|TRBJ1-2
CASSVDPGRGGYTF
TGTGCCAGCAGCGTAGACCCGGGGAGGGGTGGCTACACCTTC
>NA|TRBV5-6|NA|TRBJ1-2
CASNTPTGGYGYTF
TGTGCCAGCAACACGCCCACAGGTGGTTATGGCTACACCTTC
>NA|TRBV7-3|NA|TRBJ1-1
CASSPDRYGTEAFF
TGTGCCAGCAGCCCCGACAGGTATGGCACTGAAGCTTTCTTT
>NA|TRBV6-5|NA|TRBJ1-4
CASTYKFELNEKLFF
TGTGCCAGCACTTACAAATTCGAACTCAATGAAAAACTGTTTTTT
>NA|TRBV25-1|NA|TRBJ2-7
CASQKRRSYEQYF
TGTGCCAGCCAAAAAAGGAGGTCCTACGAGCAGTACTTC
>NA|TRBV19|NA|TRBJ2-1
CASRSLSSYNEQFF
TGTGCCTCTCGGTCCCTGAGCTCCTACAATGAGCAGTTCTTC
>NA|TRBV7-9|NA|TRBJ1-2
CASSLEGQPNYGYTF
TGTGCCAGCAGCTTAGAGGGGCAGCCTAACTATGGCTACACCTTC
>NA|TRBV29-1|NA|TRBJ2-3
CSVIVVGGDTQYF
TGCAGCGTTATAGTAGTTGGTGGAGATACGCAGTATTTT
>TRBD2|TRBV5-4|few|TRBJ2-5
CASSFPGGPSRETQYF
TGTGCCAGCAGCTTCCCGGGAGGGCCGTCTCGTGAGACCCAGTACTTC
>NA|TRBV11-2|few|TRBJ2-2
CASSLDRARGGELFF
TGTGCCAGCAGCTTAGATAGGGCACGGGGCGGGGAGCTGTTTTTT
>NA|TRBV4-1|NA|TRBJ1-2
CASSLLLETTGDYGYTF
TGCGCCAGCAGCCTTTTACTAGAGACGACAGGCGACTATGGCTACACCTTC